This TCR beta chain is drawn from a study of regulatory dendritic cells for organ transplantation. Overall study context: Dendritic cell cultures received LPS on day 6.

The repertoire was sequenced with immunoSEQ multiplex PCR; TCRdb's copy has only in-frame clones and lacks some. The sample lists approximately 10,000 clones, 75% occurring once. This CDR3 is built from 18 residues. Allogeneic regulatory or mature dendritic cells were co-cultured for roughly five days with CFSE-labeled sorted T cells at 1:10. About this clone itself: Antigen unknown.

This clonotype was obtained from a human donor in good health. V is TRBV21-1 and J is TRBJ1-2; the table calls TRBD1, which could not be checked here. TRBV21-1 has pseudogene status. Sample: memory CD4+ T cells from blood cultured with regulatory dendritic cells. The subset: CD45RO+ memory T cells. CDR3 amino acids: CASSLSPNRGGPHYGYTF. The CDR3 coding sequence is TGTGCCAGCAGCCTTAGTCCAAACAGGGGGGGTCCCCACTATGGCTACACCTTC.